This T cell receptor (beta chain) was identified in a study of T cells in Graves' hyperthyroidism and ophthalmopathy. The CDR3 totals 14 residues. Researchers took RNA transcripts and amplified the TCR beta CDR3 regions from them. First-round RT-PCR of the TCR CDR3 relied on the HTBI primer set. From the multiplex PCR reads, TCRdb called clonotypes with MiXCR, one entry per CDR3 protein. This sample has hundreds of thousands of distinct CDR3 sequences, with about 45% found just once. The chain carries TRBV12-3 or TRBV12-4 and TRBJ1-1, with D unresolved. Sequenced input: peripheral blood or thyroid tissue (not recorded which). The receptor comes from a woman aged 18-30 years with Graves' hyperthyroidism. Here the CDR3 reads CASRRAWLGTEAFF. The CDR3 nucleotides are TGTGCTAGTCGTAGAGCGTGGCTGGGCACTGAAGCTTTCTTT.